This T cell receptor beta chain stems from a study of Ad26.COV2.S vaccination and SARS-CoV-2 variants. Generated by immunoSEQ multiplex PCR, the TCRdb table keeps only in-frame clones and is missing some. The table lists 350,000 to 400,000 clones, roughly nine tenths of them singletons, with about 3.6% in the top ten. Findings and caveats of the study: Measurements of TCR breadth and depth may have given underestimates of the total T cell responses. Whether participants received vaccine or placebo, their non-spike TCR breadth was similar.

This sample's treatment: 15 to 20 received Ad26.COV2.S at low or high dose, single or two shots; 5 received placebo; per-sample allocation not given. The samples were gathered on day 63 after the first injection of vaccine or placebo. This person who donated was an adult of 18-55 years in Boston. With respect to this clone: What it binds is not known.

Sequenced here: peripheral blood, sampled in a trial of Ad26.COV2.S vaccine versus placebo. The TCR sequence derives from a person aged 18 to 59 who received the Ad26.COV2.S COVID-19 vaccine or a placebo.

CDR3 nucleotides: TGTGCCAGCAGCGTAGGGGAACGATCGAACACTGAAGCTTTCTTT. Its protein product is CASSVGERSNTEAFF. This chain joins TRBV9 and TRBJ1-1, with no clear D. The CDR3 is 15 residues long. Germline CDR1 and CDR2: SGDLS and YYNGEE. V shed 0 bases and J shed 1 base, with 10 bases lying between them.